This T cell receptor (beta chain) was obtained from a study of blood T cell repertoires in COVID-19. For the study at large: T cells, B-cell-depleted T cells, or PBMCs supplied cDNA or gDNA.

Germline CDR1 and CDR2: MDHEN and SYDVKM. CDR3 size: 15 residues. The trim removed 6 bases at V and 7 bases at J, leaving 12 bases unmatched. Sequencing was performed with immunoSEQ multiplex PCR; in TCRdb, only in-frame clones are kept and a portion is missing. The table includes 300,000 to 350,000 clones, 90% detected once. The V gene is TRBV28, the J gene TRBJ1-2, with 9 bases lining up with TRBD1. Source material: PBMCs or T cells enriched from blood (not recorded which). This clonotype was sampled from a woman between 18 and 29 years old with acute COVID-19. The CDR3 DNA follows: TGTGCCAGCAGCTCCCCGGGACAGGGTGGTGGTGGCTACACCTTC. Translated: CASSSPGQGGGGYTF.